Listed here is a single T cell receptor beta chain. This entry belongs to a study of blood T cell repertoires in COVID-19. Study context: Acute-phase and convalescent COVID-19 samples originated in the United States, Italy and Spain. The analysed material was cDNA or gDNA that came from T cells, B-cell-depleted T cells, or PBMCs.

Trimming at V came to 5 bases and at J to 5 bases, leaving 7 bases not matched to a gene. Germline CDR1 reads MNHEY; CDR2 reads SVGAGI. CDR3 size: 14 residues. Assay: immunoSEQ multiplex PCR; the TCRdb copy retains only in-frame clones and omits some. The table shows approximately 670,000 clones, with approximately 90% occurring only once. This clonotype originated in a woman aged 18-30 years with acute or convalescent COVID-19. The chain has TRBV6-5 and TRBJ2-5, with TRBD2 matching 8 bases. The sequenced sample was peripheral blood. The CDR3 nucleotides read TGTGCCAGCAGTCCGGGGGGCGGGAGGGAGACCCAGTACTTC. Translated, it gives CASSPGGGRETQYF.